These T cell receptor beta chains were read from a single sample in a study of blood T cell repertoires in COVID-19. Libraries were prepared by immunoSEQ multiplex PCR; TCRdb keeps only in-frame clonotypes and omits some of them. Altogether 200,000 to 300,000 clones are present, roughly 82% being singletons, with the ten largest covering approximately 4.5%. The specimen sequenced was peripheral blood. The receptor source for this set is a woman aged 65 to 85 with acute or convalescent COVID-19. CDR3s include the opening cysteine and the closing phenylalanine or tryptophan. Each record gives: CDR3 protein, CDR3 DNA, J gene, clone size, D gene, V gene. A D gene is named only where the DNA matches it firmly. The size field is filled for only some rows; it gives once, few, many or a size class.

cdr3_aa: CASSQDLWVTGGNQPQHF
cdr3_nt: TGTGCCAGCAGCCAAGATCTTTGGGTGACAGGGGGCAATCAGCCCCAGCATTTT
j_call: TRBJ1-5
clone_size: -
d_call: TRBD1
v_call: TRBV4-2

cdr3_aa: CASSEGGLNYGYTF
cdr3_nt: TGTGCCAGCAGTGAGGGAGGCCTTAACTATGGCTACACCTTC
j_call: TRBJ1-2
clone_size: -
d_call: -
v_call: TRBV5-6

cdr3_aa: CASSFGTGDVYEQYF
cdr3_nt: TGTGCCAGCAGTTTTGGTACGGGAGATGTATACGAGCAGTACTTC
j_call: TRBJ2-7
clone_size: -
d_call: -
v_call: TRBV6-5

cdr3_aa: CASSLDNSLTGNTIYF
cdr3_nt: TGTGCCAGCAGCTTAGATAACAGCCTCACTGGAAACACCATATATTTT
j_call: TRBJ1-3
clone_size: -
d_call: -
v_call: TRBV7-2

cdr3_aa: CSVERGLFLYNEQFF
cdr3_nt: TGCAGCGTTGAAAGGGGACTCTTTCTCTACAATGAGCAGTTCTTC
j_call: TRBJ2-1
clone_size: -
d_call: -
v_call: TRBV29-1

cdr3_aa: CASSSKRGGPGDEQFF
cdr3_nt: TGTGCCAGCAGCTCTAAGCGGGGGGGCCCGGGGGATGAGCAGTTCTTC
j_call: TRBJ2-1
clone_size: -
d_call: TRBD2
v_call: TRBV13

cdr3_aa: CASSHLRGISPYEQYF
cdr3_nt: TGTGCCAGCAGCCACCTCAGGGGAATAAGTCCCTACGAGCAGTACTTC
j_call: TRBJ2-7
clone_size: -
d_call: -
v_call: TRBV16

cdr3_aa: CAWSPRTGSYF
cdr3_nt: TGTGCCTGGAGTCCACGGACAGGGTCCTATTTT
j_call: TRBJ1-1
clone_size: once
d_call: TRBD1
v_call: TRBV30

cdr3_aa: CASSNPGQGNTEAFF
cdr3_nt: TGTGCCAGCAGCAACCCTGGACAGGGAAACACTGAAGCTTTCTTT
j_call: TRBJ1-1
clone_size: -
d_call: TRBD1
v_call: TRBV27

cdr3_aa: CASSLDSFEPQHF
cdr3_nt: TGTGCCAGCAGTTTGGACTCATTCGAGCCCCAGCATTTT
j_call: TRBJ1-5
clone_size: few
d_call: -
v_call: TRBV12-3/TRBV12-4

cdr3_aa: CASSLAGLAGYNEQFF
cdr3_nt: TGTGCCAGCAGCTTAGCCGGATTGGCGGGATACAATGAGCAGTTCTTC
j_call: TRBJ2-1
clone_size: -
d_call: -
v_call: TRBV7-2

cdr3_aa: CASSQTGTRERELFF
cdr3_nt: TGCGCCAGCAGCCAAACCGGGACAAGGGAGAGGGAGCTGTTTTTT
j_call: TRBJ2-2
clone_size: -
d_call: -
v_call: TRBV5-1

cdr3_aa: CASRPGGSYEQYF
cdr3_nt: TGTGCCAGCAGGCCTGGGGGGTCCTACGAGCAGTACTTC
j_call: TRBJ2-7
clone_size: -
d_call: -
v_call: TRBV6-2/TRBV6-3

cdr3_aa: CASSLQGLNTEAFF
cdr3_nt: TGTGCCAGCAGTTTACAGGGACTGAACACTGAAGCTTTCTTT
j_call: TRBJ1-1
clone_size: -
d_call: -
v_call: TRBV6-2/TRBV6-3

cdr3_aa: CASSQGGTGHETQYF
cdr3_nt: TGCGCCAGCAGCCAAGGTGGGACAGGGCATGAGACCCAGTACTTC
j_call: TRBJ2-5
clone_size: once
d_call: TRBD1
v_call: TRBV4-3

cdr3_aa: CASSLGFRTAIYGYTF
cdr3_nt: TGTGCCAGCAGCTTGGGGTTTAGGACAGCGATCTATGGCTACACCTTC
j_call: TRBJ1-2
clone_size: -
d_call: -
v_call: TRBV7-7

cdr3_aa: CASSSMSATNTEAFF
cdr3_nt: TGTGCCAGCAGCAGTATGAGTGCCACTAACACTGAAGCTTTCTTT
j_call: TRBJ1-1
clone_size: -
d_call: -
v_call: TRBV3-1/TRBV3-2

cdr3_aa: CASSSPSDTGPYGYTF
cdr3_nt: TGTGCCAGCAGTTCACCCTCCGACACAGGGCCGTATGGCTACACCTTC
j_call: TRBJ1-2
clone_size: -
d_call: -
v_call: TRBV28

cdr3_aa: CASSLARTGVGQPQHF
cdr3_nt: TGTGCCAGCAGCTTAGCGAGGACAGGAGTTGGGCAGCCCCAGCATTTT
j_call: TRBJ1-5
clone_size: -
d_call: TRBD1
v_call: TRBV7-2

cdr3_aa: CASSLNGGAYNEQFF
cdr3_nt: TGTGCCAGCAGTTTAAACGGGGGGGCGTACAATGAGCAGTTCTTC
j_call: TRBJ2-1
clone_size: -
d_call: TRBD2
v_call: TRBV27

cdr3_aa: CASSRGTEETQYF
cdr3_nt: TGTGCCAGCTCACGAGGGACTGAAGAGACGCAGTATTTT
j_call: TRBJ2-3
clone_size: -
d_call: -
v_call: TRBV18

cdr3_aa: CASSQDSSYRTEAFF
cdr3_nt: TGTGCCAGCAGCCAAGATAGCTCCTATAGGACTGAAGCTTTCTTT
j_call: TRBJ1-1
clone_size: once
d_call: -
v_call: TRBV3-1/TRBV3-2

cdr3_aa: CASSRYRAQNTGELFF
cdr3_nt: TGTGCCAGCAGCAGATACAGGGCCCAGAACACCGGGGAGCTGTTTTTT
j_call: TRBJ2-2
clone_size: once
d_call: -
v_call: TRBV6-6

cdr3_aa: CASSPASNQPQHF
cdr3_nt: TGTGCCAGCTCACCGGCCAGTAATCAGCCCCAGCATTTT
j_call: TRBJ1-5
clone_size: few
d_call: -
v_call: TRBV18

cdr3_aa: CASSGRSTLNEKLFF
cdr3_nt: TGTGCCAGTAGTGGCAGGTCCACCCTTAATGAAAAACTGTTTTTT
j_call: TRBJ1-4
clone_size: -
d_call: -
v_call: TRBV19

cdr3_aa: CASSSQHRSGNTIYF
cdr3_nt: TGTGCCAGCAGTTCCCAACATCGCTCTGGAAACACCATATATTTT
j_call: TRBJ1-3
clone_size: -
d_call: -
v_call: TRBV6-2/TRBV6-3

cdr3_aa: CASSVAAGTKQETQYF
cdr3_nt: TGTGCCAGCAGCGTAGCGGCGGGCACTAAACAAGAGACCCAGTACTTC
j_call: TRBJ2-5
clone_size: -
d_call: -
v_call: TRBV9

cdr3_aa: CASSPPAGLSYNEQFF
cdr3_nt: TGCGCCAGCAGCCCCCCGGCGGGCCTCTCCTACAATGAGCAGTTCTTC
j_call: TRBJ2-1
clone_size: -
d_call: -
v_call: TRBV5-1

cdr3_aa: CASSPQGQGRGNTIYF
cdr3_nt: TGTGCCAGCAGTCCCCAGGGACAGGGGCGAGGAAACACCATATATTTT
j_call: TRBJ1-3
clone_size: -
d_call: TRBD1
v_call: TRBV28

cdr3_aa: CASNLGPGGGYTF
cdr3_nt: TGTGCCAGCAACCTTGGGCCCGGGGGGGGCTACACCTTC
j_call: TRBJ1-2
clone_size: -
d_call: -
v_call: TRBV5-6

cdr3_aa: CSAPRQAEAFF
cdr3_nt: TGCAGTGCTCCCAGACAGGCCGAAGCTTTCTTT
j_call: TRBJ1-1
clone_size: -
d_call: -
v_call: TRBV20-1

cdr3_aa: CASTWGQGNQPQHF
cdr3_nt: TGTGCCAGCACCTGGGGACAGGGGAATCAGCCCCAGCATTTT
j_call: TRBJ1-5
clone_size: -
d_call: TRBD1
v_call: TRBV28

cdr3_aa: CSDGQGGGETQYF
cdr3_nt: TGCAGCGATGGACAGGGTGGGGGAGAGACCCAGTACTTC
j_call: TRBJ2-5
clone_size: -
d_call: TRBD1
v_call: TRBV29-1

cdr3_aa: CAWSVVRAGSGNQPQHF
cdr3_nt: TGTGCCTGGAGTGTAGTAAGGGCAGGGAGCGGGAATCAGCCCCAGCATTTT
j_call: TRBJ1-5
clone_size: -
d_call: -
v_call: TRBV30

cdr3_aa: CASSLLVSGGLSGELFF
cdr3_nt: TGCGCCAGCAGCCTCCTAGTTTCGGGGGGTCTTTCCGGGGAGCTGTTTTTT
j_call: TRBJ2-2
clone_size: -
d_call: TRBD2
v_call: TRBV4-1

cdr3_aa: CASSIGTSGSTDTQYF
cdr3_nt: TGTGCCAGCAGCATAGGCACTAGCGGGAGCACAGATACGCAGTATTTT
j_call: TRBJ2-3
clone_size: few
d_call: TRBD2
v_call: TRBV7-9

cdr3_aa: CASSLKGQGSLNNSPLHF
cdr3_nt: TGTGCCAGCAGCTTAAAGGGACAGGGTAGTCTTAACAATTCACCCCTCCACTTT
j_call: TRBJ1-6
clone_size: -
d_call: TRBD1
v_call: TRBV7-2

cdr3_aa: CASSSPDRVSTEAFF
cdr3_nt: TGTGCCAGCAGTTCGCCCGACAGGGTTAGTACTGAAGCTTTCTTT
j_call: TRBJ1-1
clone_size: -
d_call: TRBD1
v_call: TRBV6-5

cdr3_aa: CASNRGGGSYEQYF
cdr3_nt: TGTGCCAGCAATAGGGGGGGTGGCTCCTACGAGCAGTACTTC
j_call: TRBJ2-7
clone_size: -
d_call: -
v_call: TRBV3-1/TRBV3-2

cdr3_aa: CASSQARAGRNYGYTF
cdr3_nt: TGTGCCAGCAGTCAAGCCAGGGCGGGGAGAAACTATGGCTACACCTTC
j_call: TRBJ1-2
clone_size: -
d_call: -
v_call: TRBV28

cdr3_aa: CASSMGQGVTYGYTF
cdr3_nt: TGTGCCAGTAGTATGGGACAGGGGGTAACCTATGGCTACACCTTC
j_call: TRBJ1-2
clone_size: -
d_call: TRBD1
v_call: TRBV19

cdr3_aa: CSVRQLSGNTIYF
cdr3_nt: TGCAGCGTCAGACAGCTCTCTGGAAACACCATATATTTT
j_call: TRBJ1-3
clone_size: -
d_call: -
v_call: TRBV29-1

cdr3_aa: CAWSQKSGANVLTF
cdr3_nt: TGTGCCTGGAGCCAGAAATCTGGGGCCAACGTCCTGACTTTC
j_call: TRBJ2-6
clone_size: -
d_call: -
v_call: TRBV30

cdr3_aa: CASSISGGNYNEQFF
cdr3_nt: TGTGCCAGCAGCATTAGCGGGGGAAATTACAATGAGCAGTTCTTC
j_call: TRBJ2-1
clone_size: -
d_call: TRBD2
v_call: TRBV5-4

cdr3_aa: CATSPQITNEKLFF
cdr3_nt: TGTGCCACCAGCCCACAGATCACTAATGAAAAACTGTTTTTT
j_call: TRBJ1-4
clone_size: -
d_call: -
v_call: TRBV15

cdr3_aa: CASQYREGSEKLFF
cdr3_nt: TGTGCCAGTCAATACAGGGAGGGGAGTGAAAAACTGTTTTTT
j_call: TRBJ1-4
clone_size: -
d_call: -
v_call: TRBV19

cdr3_aa: CASSRGGGGDYGYTF
cdr3_nt: TGTGCCAGCAGCCGCGGCGGCGGGGGCGACTATGGCTACACCTTC
j_call: TRBJ1-2
clone_size: -
d_call: -
v_call: TRBV7-2

cdr3_aa: CASSLGTSGGFGADTQYF
cdr3_nt: TGTGCTAGCAGCTTAGGGACTAGCGGGGGGTTTGGGGCAGATACGCAGTATTTT
j_call: TRBJ2-3
clone_size: few
d_call: TRBD2
v_call: TRBV7-7

cdr3_aa: CASSPTGEVGYGYTF
cdr3_nt: TGTGCCAGCAGCCCGACAGGGGAGGTCGGCTATGGCTACACCTTC
j_call: TRBJ1-2
clone_size: -
d_call: TRBD1
v_call: TRBV3-1/TRBV3-2

cdr3_aa: CASSPVVGARTGELFF
cdr3_nt: TGCGCCAGCAGCCCAGTCGTGGGGGCCCGCACCGGGGAGCTGTTTTTT
j_call: TRBJ2-2
clone_size: -
d_call: -
v_call: TRBV5-1

cdr3_aa: CASSVIGGAPDTQYF
cdr3_nt: TGTGCCAGCAGCGTTATCGGGGGGGCCCCAGATACGCAGTATTTT
j_call: TRBJ2-3
clone_size: -
d_call: TRBD2
v_call: TRBV9

cdr3_aa: CASSLEAGYNQPQHF
cdr3_nt: TGTGCCAGCAGCTTAGAGGCAGGGTACAATCAGCCCCAGCATTTT
j_call: TRBJ1-5
clone_size: -
d_call: -
v_call: TRBV7-2

cdr3_aa: CAWTRGLTDTQYF
cdr3_nt: TGTGCCTGGACTAGGGGATTGACAGATACGCAGTATTTT
j_call: TRBJ2-3
clone_size: few
d_call: -
v_call: TRBV30

cdr3_aa: CASSLGAGGNTEAFF
cdr3_nt: TGTGCCAGCAGCTTAGGGGCAGGTGGGAACACTGAAGCTTTCTTT
j_call: TRBJ1-1
clone_size: -
d_call: -
v_call: TRBV7-9

cdr3_aa: CASSGAGADENTEAFF
cdr3_nt: TGTGCCAGCAGCGGAGCGGGGGCCGACGAGAACACTGAAGCTTTCTTT
j_call: TRBJ1-1
clone_size: -
d_call: -
v_call: TRBV27

cdr3_aa: CACPDRENYGYTF
cdr3_nt: TGTGCCTGTCCGGACAGGGAGAATTATGGCTACACCTTC
j_call: TRBJ1-2
clone_size: few
d_call: TRBD1
v_call: TRBV30

cdr3_aa: CASAGQNTDTQYF
cdr3_nt: TGTGCCAGCGCCGGACAGAACACAGATACGCAGTATTTT
j_call: TRBJ2-3
clone_size: -
d_call: -
v_call: TRBV3-1/TRBV3-2

cdr3_aa: CASSLVAASTDTQYF
cdr3_nt: TGTGCCAGCAGCTTAGTGGCCGCTAGCACAGATACGCAGTATTTT
j_call: TRBJ2-3
clone_size: -
d_call: -
v_call: TRBV11-3